Detailed here is one T cell receptor (beta chain). Its target is unknown. Measured with immunoSEQ multiplex PCR; TCRdb has only the in-frame clones, and not every one. The data show around 25,000 clones, with around 88% seen just once and 0.93% held by the top ten. The CDR3 spans 14 residues. V shed 3 bases and J 2 bases; nucleotides not matched to a gene: 1. The sample is drawn from a study of naive CD8 T cells in extremely preterm neonates. Study-wide results and limits: Preterm infants showed shorter CDR3s, fewer N additions and less trimming than older groups.

Extremely preterm deliveries at roughly 22-27 weeks of gestation provided the preterm samples. This rearrangement joins TRBV5-3 to TRBJ1-3; 8 bases map to TRBD1. TRBV5-3 is an ORF, and what it does is uncertain. Sequenced material: naive CD8+ T cells from cord blood. This clonotype was obtained from a boy who was born preterm. CDR3 sequence (DNA): TGTGCCAGAAGCTCACAGGGGGCTGGAAACACCATATATTTT. This codes for CARSSQGAGNTIYF.